Given below is one T cell receptor (beta chain) in context. Its target is not known. These data belong to a study of long-term antiretroviral therapy in people with HIV. Study-level results: Dominance of pre-ART expanded clones persisted, fluctuating and often declining after ART. Blood obtained between the mid-2000s and the late 2010s may reflect older ART regimens.

Per individual, the PBMC samples numbered at least one pre-ART and at least two post-ART. Every one of the participants with HIV received treatment in the United States. This was the immunoSEQ v3.0 assay at survey level. Sequenced by immunoSEQ multiplex PCR; TCRdb stores in-frame clones only, minus some. The data hold about 13,000 clones, with around three quarters observed a single time. Germline values: CDR1 SGHRS, CDR2 YFSETQ. The V gene lost 4 bases and the J gene lost 3 bases, with 13 bases spanning the gap. This CDR3 spans 14 amino acids. The material was unsorted PBMCs, obtained 3.2 years before starting antiretroviral therapy. This clonotype originated in a man aged 35 to 55 with HIV. V is TRBV5-1 and J is TRBJ1-1; D remains unclear. The DNA of the CDR3 is TGCGCCAGCAGCGGATCCGGAAAGGACACTGAAGCTTTCTTT. Residues: CASSGSGKDTEAFF. Together with reference TRBV5-1 and TRBJ1-1, the CDR3 gives the full variable domain: KAGVTQTPRYLIKTRGQQVTLSCSPISGHRSVSWYQQTPGQGLQFLFEYFSETQRNKGNFPGRFSGRQFSNSRSEMNVSTLELGDSALYLCASSGSGKDTEAFFGQGTRLTVV.